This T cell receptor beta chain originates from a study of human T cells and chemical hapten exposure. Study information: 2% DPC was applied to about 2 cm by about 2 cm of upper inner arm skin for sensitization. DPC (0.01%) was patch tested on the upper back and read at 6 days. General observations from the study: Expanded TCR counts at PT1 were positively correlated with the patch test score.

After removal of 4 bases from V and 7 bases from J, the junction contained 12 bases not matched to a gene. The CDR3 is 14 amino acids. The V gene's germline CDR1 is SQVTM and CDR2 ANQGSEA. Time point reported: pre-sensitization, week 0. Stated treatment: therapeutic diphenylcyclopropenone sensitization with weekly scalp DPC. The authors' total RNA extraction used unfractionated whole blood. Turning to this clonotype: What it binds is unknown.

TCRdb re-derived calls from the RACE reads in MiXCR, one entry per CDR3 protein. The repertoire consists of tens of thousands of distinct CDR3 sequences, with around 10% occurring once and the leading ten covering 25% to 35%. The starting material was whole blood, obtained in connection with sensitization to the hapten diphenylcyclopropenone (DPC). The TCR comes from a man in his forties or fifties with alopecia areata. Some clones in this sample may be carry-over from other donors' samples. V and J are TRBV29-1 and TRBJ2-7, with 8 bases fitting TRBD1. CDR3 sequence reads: CSVVPRTGLGEQYF. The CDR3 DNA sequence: TGCAGCGTTGTCCCCAGGACAGGGTTAGGGGAGCAGTACTTC.